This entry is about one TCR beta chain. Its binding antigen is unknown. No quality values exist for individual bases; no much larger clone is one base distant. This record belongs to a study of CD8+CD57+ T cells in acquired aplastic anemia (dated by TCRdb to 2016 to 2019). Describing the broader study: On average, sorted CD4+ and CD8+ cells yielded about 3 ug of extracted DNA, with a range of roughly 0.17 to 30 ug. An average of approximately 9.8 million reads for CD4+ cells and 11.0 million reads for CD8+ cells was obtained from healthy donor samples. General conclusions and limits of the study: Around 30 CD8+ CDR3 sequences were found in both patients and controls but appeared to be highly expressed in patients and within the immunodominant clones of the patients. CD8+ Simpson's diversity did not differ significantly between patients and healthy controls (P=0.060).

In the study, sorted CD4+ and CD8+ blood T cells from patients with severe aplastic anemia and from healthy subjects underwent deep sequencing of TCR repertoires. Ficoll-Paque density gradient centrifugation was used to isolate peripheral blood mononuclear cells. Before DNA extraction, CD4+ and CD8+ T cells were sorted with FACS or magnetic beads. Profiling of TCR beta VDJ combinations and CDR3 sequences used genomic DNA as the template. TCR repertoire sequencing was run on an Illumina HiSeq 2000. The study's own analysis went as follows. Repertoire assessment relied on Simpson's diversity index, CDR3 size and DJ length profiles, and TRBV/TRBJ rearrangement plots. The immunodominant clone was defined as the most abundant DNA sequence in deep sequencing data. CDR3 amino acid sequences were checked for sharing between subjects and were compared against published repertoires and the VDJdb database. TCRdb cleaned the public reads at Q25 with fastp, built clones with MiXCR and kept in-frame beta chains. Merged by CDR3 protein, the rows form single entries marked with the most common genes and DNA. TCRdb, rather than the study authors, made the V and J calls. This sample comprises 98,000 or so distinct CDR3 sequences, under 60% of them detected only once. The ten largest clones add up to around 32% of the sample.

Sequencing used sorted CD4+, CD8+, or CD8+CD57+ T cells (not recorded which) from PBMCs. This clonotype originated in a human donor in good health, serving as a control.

The nucleotide sequence reads as follows: TGCAGCGTCCGACGGGGCTACGAGCAGTACTTC. Its translation reads: CSVRRGYEQYF. The sequence links TRBV29-1 to TRBJ2-7, and the D gene may be TRBD2, 5 bases matching. The CDR3, from cysteine to phenylalanine, totals 11 residues. Only CDR3 DNA is held: 33 bases, read in frame from base 1. Trimming takes 6 bases from V and 3 bases from J, and the germline ends sit 9 bases apart. In the germline V gene, CDR1 corresponds to SQVTM and CDR2 to ANQGSEA.